This T cell receptor beta chain came from a study of shared clonotypes between healthy human individuals. This table comes from immunoSEQ multiplex PCR, and its TCRdb copy is limited to in-frame clones, with some not included. Of about a million clones listed, around 76% are singletons. The TCR was taken from a man younger than 35 in good health. The sample comprised memory CD4+ T cells sorted from blood. Subset given: CD45RA-negative fraction.

The CDR3 here is CASNVGVQPQHF. DNA of the CDR3: TGTGCCAGCAACGTAGGGGTTCAGCCCCAGCATTTT. The chain joins TRBV7-2 to TRBJ1-5, with D tentatively TRBD1 (5 bases). This CDR3 comprises 12 residues. The germline gives CDR1 SGHTA, CDR2 FQGNSA. V gave up 7 bases and J gave up 6 bases, with 10 bases separating them.